Listed below are T cell receptor beta chains from one sample, sequenced in a study of molecular identifiers for immune sequencing clone quantification. TCRdb reanalysed the PCR reads using MiXCR and keeps one entry per CDR3 protein. This table has about 510,000 distinct CDR3 sequences, about a fifth appearing once. The sample was naive CD8+ T cells from blood, with Jurkat cell RNA spiked in. Receptor source: a human donor in good health. Some libraries in this study had Jurkat cell RNA spiked in. Each CDR3 is given with its conserved first and last residue. Each record gives: V gene, CDR3 length, D gene, J gene, clone size, CDR3 DNA, CDR3 protein. D genes are given only for firm matches. Only part of the rows carry a size: once, few, many, or a class if the clone is expanded.

V: TRBV27; length: 15; D: .; J: TRBJ2-7; size: .; DNA: TGTGCCAGCAGTTTGTTGGGACCAGGAGCCTACGAGCAGTACTTC; CDR3: CASSLLGPGAYEQYF
V: TRBV30; length: 14; D: TRBD2; J: TRBJ2-3; size: .; DNA: TGTGCCTGGAGTTCTAGCGGGGGCGGAGATACGCAGTATTTT; CDR3: CAWSSSGGGDTQYF
V: TRBV19; length: 12; D: .; J: TRBJ1-2; size: .; DNA: TGTGCCAGTAGTAGGTCCAGCTATGGCTACACCTTC; CDR3: CASSRSSYGYTF
V: TRBV4-1; length: 15; D: .; J: TRBJ2-7; size: many; DNA: TGCGCCAGCAGCCAAGAACAGGGTACCCTCTACGAGCAGTACTTC; CDR3: CASSQEQGTLYEQYF
V: TRBV9; length: 13; D: .; J: TRBJ2-1; size: .; DNA: TGTGCCAGCAGCGTAGAGGGGGTCAATGAGCAGCTCTTC; CDR3: CASSVEGVNEQLF
V: TRBV7-9; length: 14; D: .; J: TRBJ2-2; size: many; DNA: TGTGCCAGCAGCTCCACTACGAACACCGGGGAGCTGTTTTTT; CDR3: CASSSTTNTGELFF
V: TRBV5-1; length: 14; D: .; J: TRBJ1-2; size: many; DNA: TGCGCCAGCAGCTTGCCGACAGCTAACTATGGCTACACCTTC; CDR3: CASSLPTANYGYTF
V: TRBV27; length: 17; D: TRBD1; J: TRBJ2-5; size: .; DNA: TGTGCCAGCAGCCCTCTCGTTGTACAGGGGCCTGAAGAGACCCAGTACTTC; CDR3: CASSPLVVQGPEETQYF
V: TRBV5-5; length: 14; D: .; J: TRBJ1-1; size: .; DNA: TGTGCCAGCAGCAACGCCGGGACCTACACTGAAGCTTTCTTT; CDR3: CASSNAGTYTEAFF
V: TRBV7-2; length: 13; D: .; J: TRBJ1-2; size: few; DNA: TGTGCCAGCAGCCCCCTTCGGGAGGGGGGCTACACCTTC; CDR3: CASSPLREGGYTF
V: TRBV13; length: 14; D: .; J: TRBJ2-4; size: few; DNA: TGTGCCAGCAGCCCCCCTCTGGCAAAAAACATTCAGTACTTC; CDR3: CASSPPLAKNIQYF
V: TRBV19; length: 13; D: .; J: TRBJ2-1; size: .; DNA: TGTGCCAGTAGTAGGGACACATACAATGAGCAGTTCTTC; CDR3: CASSRDTYNEQFF
V: TRBV29-1; length: 10; D: .; J: TRBJ2-7; size: .; DNA: TGCAGCGTTGACGAGAATGAGCAGTACTTC; CDR3: CSVDENEQYF
V: TRBV6-5; length: 17; D: TRBD2; J: TRBJ2-3; size: many; DNA: TGTGCCAGCAGTTACTCAGGGCTAGCGGGCATTCATGGGGCCGCGTATTTT; CDR3: CASSYSGLAGIHGAAYF
V: TRBV21-1; length: 11; D: .; J: TRBJ2-4; size: .; DNA: TGTGCCAGCAGCGGCGGGGGCATTCAGTACTTC; CDR3: CASSGGGIQYF
V: TRBV19; length: 15; D: TRBD1; J: TRBJ1-5; size: .; DNA: TGTGCCAGTAGAACCGCAGGGGGCAGCAATCAGCCCCAGCATTTT; CDR3: CASRTAGGSNQPQHF
V: TRBV7-2; length: 12; D: .; J: TRBJ2-3; size: many; DNA: TGTGCCAGCAGCCTCTACCAGGAGGCGCAGTATTTT; CDR3: CASSLYQEAQYF
V: TRBV5-4; length: 14; D: .; J: TRBJ1-5; size: many; DNA: TGTGCCAGCAGCTTACAAGGGTCGGATCAGCCCCAGCATTTT; CDR3: CASSLQGSDQPQHF
V: TRBV6-5; length: 13; D: .; J: TRBJ1-2; size: few; DNA: TGTGCCAGCAGTTACTCGCGACAGGAGGGCTACACCTTC; CDR3: CASSYSRQEGYTF
V: TRBV13; length: 11; D: TRBD1; J: TRBJ1-1; size: many; DNA: TGTGCCACCTCGCTGCAGGGGGCCGCTTTCTTT; CDR3: CATSLQGAAFF
V: TRBV28; length: 18; D: TRBD2; J: TRBJ2-3; size: few; DNA: TGTGCCAGCAGCTCCGGGACACCGGGACTAGCGGGCACAGATACGCAGTATTTT; CDR3: CASSSGTPGLAGTDTQYF
V: TRBV7-2; length: 17; D: TRBD2; J: TRBJ2-7; size: .; DNA: TGTGCCGGCAGCTTAGGTTGGGGGGCAGCGGGAGGGGGCGAGCAGTACTTC; CDR3: CAGSLGWGAAGGGEQYF
V: TRBV12-5; length: 15; D: .; J: TRBJ1-1; size: many; DNA: TGTGCTAGTGGTTTGGAAGTACTCTGGGGAACTGAAGCTTTCTTT; CDR3: CASGLEVLWGTEAFF
V: TRBV7-9; length: 17; D: TRBD1; J: TRBJ2-2; size: few; DNA: TGTGCCAGCAGCTCCTCCCGACAGGGGGCGAACACCGGGGAGCTGTTTTTT; CDR3: CASSSSRQGANTGELFF
V: TRBV2; length: 14; D: .; J: TRBJ2-2; size: once; DNA: TGTGCCAGCAGTGACGCAGGAAACACCGGGGAGCTGTTTTTT; CDR3: CASSDAGNTGELFF
V: TRBV5-1; length: 13; D: .; J: TRBJ2-7; size: many; DNA: TGCGCCAGCAGCTTGGTTCCAGGAGACGTGCAGTACTTC; CDR3: CASSLVPGDVQYF
V: TRBV20-1; length: 15; D: TRBD1; J: TRBJ2-7; size: .; DNA: TGCAGTGCTAGAGATGGGGACAGCCCAACCTACGGGCAGTACTTC; CDR3: CSARDGDSPTYGQYF
V: TRBV7-9; length: 15; D: TRBD2; J: TRBJ2-5; size: .; DNA: TGTGCCAGCAGCCGGACTAGCGGGAGTTTAGAGACCCAGTGCTTC; CDR3: CASSRTSGSLETQCF
V: TRBV10-2; length: 12; D: .; J: TRBJ2-5; size: .; DNA: TGCGCCAGCAGTGGGACAGCGGAGACCCAGTACTTC; CDR3: CASSGTAETQYF
V: TRBV7-8; length: 15; D: .; J: TRBJ2-5; size: many; DNA: TGTGCCAGCAGCTTCCTGGGTGTCCACCAAGGGCCCCAGTACTTC; CDR3: CASSFLGVHQGPQYF
V: TRBV12-3/TRBV12-4; length: 15; D: TRBD2; J: TRBJ2-1; size: .; DNA: TGTGCCAGCTGTTTTGGGACTAGCGGATACAATGAGCAGTTCTTC; CDR3: CASCFGTSGYNEQFF
V: TRBV6-6; length: 14; D: .; J: TRBJ1-5; size: few; DNA: TGTGCCAGCAGTGAGGTTGGAGGCCCTGAGCCCCAGCATTTT; CDR3: CASSEVGGPEPQHF
V: TRBV5-6; length: 17; D: .; J: TRBJ1-5; size: many; DNA: TGTGCCAGCAGCTTGGGGACAGAAGATTATTACAATCAGCCCCAGCATTTT; CDR3: CASSLGTEDYYNQPQHF
V: TRBV4-3; length: 17; D: TRBD1; J: TRBJ2-7; size: .; DNA: TGCGCCAGCAGCCAAGGTCTACACAGGGGGTCGGACTACGAGCAGTACTTC; CDR3: CASSQGLHRGSDYEQYF
V: TRBV7-9; length: 13; D: .; J: TRBJ2-7; size: many; DNA: TGTGCCAGCAGCCCAGGGACACAGGCCGAGCAGTACTTC; CDR3: CASSPGTQAEQYF
V: TRBV19; length: 14; D: .; J: TRBJ2-1; size: few; DNA: TGTGCCAGTAGTATCGGTAATGACCACAATGAGCAGTTCTTC; CDR3: CASSIGNDHNEQFF
V: TRBV18; length: 16; D: .; J: TRBJ2-2; size: many; DNA: TGTGCCAGCTCACCCCCGATGGGAGCGAACACCGGGGAGCTGTTTTTT; CDR3: CASSPPMGANTGELFF
V: TRBV12-3/TRBV12-4; length: 14; D: .; J: TRBJ1-5; size: .; DNA: TGTGCCAGCAGTTATGGGTTGGGGAATCAGCCCCAGCATTTT; CDR3: CASSYGLGNQPQHF
V: TRBV7-6; length: 14; D: .; J: TRBJ2-7; size: few; DNA: TGTGCCAGCAGCCCATATGGAGGGGGCGACGAGCAGTACTTC; CDR3: CASSPYGGGDEQYF
V: TRBV6-2/TRBV6-3; length: 13; D: .; J: TRBJ2-7; size: few; DNA: TGTGCCAGCTCAGTTGGGGGGCTCAACGAGCAGTACTTC; CDR3: CASSVGGLNEQYF
V: TRBV28; length: 14; D: .; J: TRBJ2-3; size: many; DNA: TGTGCCAGCAGTCTAGGAACGCGCACAGATACGCAGTATTTT; CDR3: CASSLGTRTDTQYF
V: TRBV6-2/TRBV6-3; length: 13; D: .; J: TRBJ2-7; size: many; DNA: TGTGCCAGCAGTCCGGACGAAGGCTACGAGCAGTACTTC; CDR3: CASSPDEGYEQYF
V: TRBV4-1; length: 15; D: TRBD2; J: TRBJ2-1; size: few; DNA: TGCGCCAGCAGCCCCGAGTTGCTAGCGGGAGGCTTCGAGTTCTTC; CDR3: CASSPELLAGGFEFF
V: TRBV7-6; length: 16; D: .; J: TRBJ2-2; size: few; DNA: TGTGCCAGCAGCTACTCGGTCCCTACCTCCCCCGGGGAGCTGTTTTTT; CDR3: CASSYSVPTSPGELFF
V: TRBV2; length: 14; D: .; J: TRBJ2-7; size: .; DNA: TGTGCCAGCAGTGCCGGGACACTTACCCACGAGCAGTACTTC; CDR3: CASSAGTLTHEQYF
V: TRBV6-5; length: 14; D: .; J: TRBJ1-2; size: many; DNA: TGTGCCAGCAGTTACTCCGGACACGACTATGGCTACACCTTC; CDR3: CASSYSGHDYGYTF
V: TRBV4-2; length: 15; D: .; J: TRBJ2-7; size: many; DNA: TGTGCCAGCAGCCAAGAGGGTGGGAGTGCCTACGAGCAGTACTTC; CDR3: CASSQEGGSAYEQYF
V: TRBV4-3; length: 18; D: TRBD2; J: TRBJ2-1; size: few; DNA: TGCGCCAGCAGCCAAGATCGTCTTGCGGGGGGGGCCTACAATGAGCAGTTCTTC; CDR3: CASSQDRLAGGAYNEQFF
V: TRBV29-1; length: 15; D: TRBD1; J: TRBJ1-2; size: many; DNA: TGCAGCGTTGAAGCTTTGACAGGGCGCAACTATGGCTACACCTTC; CDR3: CSVEALTGRNYGYTF
V: TRBV7-2; length: 15; D: TRBD2; J: TRBJ2-1; size: many; DNA: TGTGCCAGCAGCTTAGTGACTAGCGCCCGCAATGAGCAGTTCTTC; CDR3: CASSLVTSARNEQFF
V: TRBV2; length: 14; D: .; J: TRBJ1-3; size: many; DNA: TGTGCCAGCAGTGAATTGGGTGCTGGAAACACCATATATTTT; CDR3: CASSELGAGNTIYF
V: TRBV12-3/TRBV12-4; length: 15; D: TRBD1; J: TRBJ2-5; size: few; DNA: TGTGCCAGCAGTTTCGACAGACAGGGGGGAGAGACCCAGTACTTC; CDR3: CASSFDRQGGETQYF
V: TRBV20-1; length: 13; D: .; J: TRBJ1-4; size: many; DNA: TGCAGTGCTACAGGGACGAATAATGAAAAACTGTTTTTT; CDR3: CSATGTNNEKLFF
V: TRBV6-5; length: 13; D: .; J: TRBJ1-1; size: many; DNA: TGTGCCAGCAGTTACGATGTAGGCTCTGAAGCTTTCTTT; CDR3: CASSYDVGSEAFF
V: TRBV6-5; length: 14; D: TRBD1; J: TRBJ2-2; size: many; DNA: TGTGCCAGCACCTGGACAGGTGGTACCGGGGAGCTGTTTTTT; CDR3: CASTWTGGTGELFF
V: TRBV4-3; length: 15; D: .; J: TRBJ1-1; size: .; DNA: TGCGCCAGCAGCCAAGTTCACAGCCTGAACACTGGAGCTCTCTTT; CDR3: CASSQVHSLNTGALF
V: TRBV6-2/TRBV6-3; length: 14; D: .; J: TRBJ2-7; size: few; DNA: TGTGCCAGCAGTTTTGGGACAACCGACTACGAGCAGTACTTC; CDR3: CASSFGTTDYEQYF
V: TRBV7-3; length: 16; D: TRBD1; J: TRBJ2-1; size: few; DNA: TGTGCCAGCAGCTTACATACAGGGGTACCCTACAATGAGCAGTTCTTC; CDR3: CASSLHTGVPYNEQFF
V: TRBV19; length: 16; D: TRBD2; J: TRBJ2-3; size: many; DNA: TGTGCCAGTAGTACTGGACTAGCGGGGGCCACAGATACGCAGTATTTT; CDR3: CASSTGLAGATDTQYF
V: TRBV6-2/TRBV6-3; length: 12; D: TRBD2; J: TRBJ2-7; size: many; DNA: TGTGCCAGCGGAGCGGGAGGCTACGAGCAGTACTTC; CDR3: CASGAGGYEQYF